This T cell receptor (beta chain) was captured in a study of cytomegalovirus exposure and HLA in healthy donors. A multiplex PCR was run with 60 Vbeta primers and 13 Jbeta primers. TCRdb's copy holds only in-frame clones and misses some; the assay was immunoSEQ multiplex PCR. The sample includes around 150,000 clones, around 80% of them seen just once. Sequencing was done on a sample of PBMCs. This sequence was found in a female donor in good health and CMV-seropositive.

The CDR3: CAISESPGGDTQYF. For the CDR3, the DNA is TGTGCCATCAGTGAGTCGCCCGGCGGAGATACGCAGTATTTT. The genes are TRBV10-3 and TRBJ2-3; D unclear. The germline CDR1 and CDR2 sequences are ENHRY and SYGVKD. V dropped 0 bases and J dropped 5 bases, with 9 bases sitting between them. CDR3 size: 14 residues.